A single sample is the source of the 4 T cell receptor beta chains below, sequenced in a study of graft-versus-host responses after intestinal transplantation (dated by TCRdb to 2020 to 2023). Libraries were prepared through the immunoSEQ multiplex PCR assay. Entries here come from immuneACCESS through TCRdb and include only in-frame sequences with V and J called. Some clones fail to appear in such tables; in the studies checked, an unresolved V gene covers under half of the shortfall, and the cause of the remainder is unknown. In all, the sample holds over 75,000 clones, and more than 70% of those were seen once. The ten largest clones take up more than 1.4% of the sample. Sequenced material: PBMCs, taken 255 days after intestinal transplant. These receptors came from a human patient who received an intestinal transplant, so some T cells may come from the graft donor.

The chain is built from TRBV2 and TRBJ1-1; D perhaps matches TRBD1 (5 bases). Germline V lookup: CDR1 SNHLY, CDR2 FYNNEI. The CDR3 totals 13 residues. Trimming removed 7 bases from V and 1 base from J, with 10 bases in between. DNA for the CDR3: TGTGCCAGCACCTTAACAGGGAACACTGAAGCTTTCTTT. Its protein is CASTLTGNTEAFF.

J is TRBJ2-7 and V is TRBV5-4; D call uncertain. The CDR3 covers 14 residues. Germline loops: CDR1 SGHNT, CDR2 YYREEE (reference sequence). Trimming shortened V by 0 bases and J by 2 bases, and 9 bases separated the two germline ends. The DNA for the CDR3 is TGTGCCAGCAGCTTGGATAGCCGGCCCTACGAGCAGTACTTC. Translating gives CASSLDSRPYEQYF.

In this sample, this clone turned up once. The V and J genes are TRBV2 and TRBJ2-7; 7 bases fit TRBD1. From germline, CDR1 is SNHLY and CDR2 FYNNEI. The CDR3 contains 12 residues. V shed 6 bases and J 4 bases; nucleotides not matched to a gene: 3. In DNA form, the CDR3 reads TGTGCCAGCAGGGAACAGGGGTACGAGCAGTACTTC. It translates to CASREQGYEQYF.

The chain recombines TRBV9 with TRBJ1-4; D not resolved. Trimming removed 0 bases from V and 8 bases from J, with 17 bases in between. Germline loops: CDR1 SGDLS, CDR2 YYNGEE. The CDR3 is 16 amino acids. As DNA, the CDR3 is TGTGCCAGCAGCGTAGGAGACTGGAAAGGAAGCGAAAAACTGTTTTTT. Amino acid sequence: CASSVGDWKGSEKLFF.